The clone carrying this T cell receptor beta chain was seen ten or more times. The antigen remains unidentified. The sample comes from a study of T cells in Graves' hyperthyroidism and ophthalmopathy. Study-level background: Blood was drawn when the patient was first diagnosed and still untreated. Study-level findings and limits: Ophthalmopathy got predicted by the model a median approximately 6.3 months before its onset. Blood also contained most expanded thyroid clonotypes above 0.001.

Amplification targeted TCR beta CDR3 regions from RNA transcripts. An initial round of RT-PCR targeting the TCR CDR3 relied on the HTBI primer set. TCRdb redid the calling of the multiplex PCR reads with MiXCR, one entry per CDR3 protein. The sample lists about 400,000 distinct CDR3 sequences; roughly 13% were seen once. The diagnoses drew upon clinical symptoms, serum thyroxine and TRAb, thyroid ultrasound and orbital computed tomography. This CDR3 spans 17 amino acids. Germline V CDR1 and CDR2: SGHTA, FQGNSA. The ends lost 2 bases at V and 4 bases at J; junction bases unmatched: 7. The chain employs TRBV7-2 and TRBJ2-3, with TRBD2 matching 12 bases. The sequenced sample consisted of blood. The sequence derives from a woman younger than 30 with Graves' hyperthyroidism. This CDR3 is CASSLPRLAGDPDTQYF. The CDR3 coding sequence is TGTGCCAGCAGCTTACCCCGACTAGCGGGGGACCCAGATACGCAGTATTTT.